One and the same sample provided the 9 T cell receptor beta chains below, sequenced in a study of OX40 agonist ivuxolimab in advanced cancers. The protocol was immunoSEQ multiplex PCR, while the TCRdb copy is restricted to in-frame clones and leaves out a portion. This table holds fewer than 55,000 clones, 80% to 90% found once. The sample consisted of CD4+ or CD8+ T cells sorted from blood, taken in a trial of the OX40 agonist ivuxolimab. Receptors originate from an adult with an advanced solid tumor such as melanoma, head and neck, liver or kidney cancer.

This sequence joins TRBV21-1 and TRBJ2-4; TRBD1 is taken as the D call from the table, unchecked against the DNA. TRBV21-1 is noted as a pseudogene. The CDR3 runs to 18 residues. CDR3 nucleotide sequence: TGTGCCAGCAGGGAGGGGACAGGCGATTTCCGAGCCAAAAACATTCAGTACTTC. Encoded protein: CASREGTGDFRAKNIQYF.

This clone was detected only once. The genes are TRBV28 and TRBJ2-7; possible D gene TRBD1, 6 bases. The germline gives CDR1 MDHEN, CDR2 SYDVKM. V lost 5 bases to trimming and J lost 2 bases, with 16 bases between them. The CDR3 has 15 amino acids. CDR3 residues: CASSTPDRTTYEQYF. Here the CDR3 DNA reads TGTGCCAGCAGTACCCCCGACAGGACCACCTACGAGCAGTACTTC.

V gene TRBV19 combines with J gene TRBJ2-3; TRBD2 matches at 10 bases. The CDR3 has 13 residues. Germline loops: CDR1 LNHDA, CDR2 SQIVND (reference sequence). Trimming at V came to 4 bases and at J to 11 bases, leaving 6 bases not matched to a gene. CDR3 sequence (DNA): TGTGCCAGTAGTAGGACTAGCGGCCCGAAGCAGTATTTT. Its translation is CASSRTSGPKQYF.

The chain combines TRBV7-9 with TRBJ1-1; no clear D. Germline V gene data show CDR1 as SEHNR and CDR2 as FQNEAQ (reference sequence). The CDR3 is 11 amino acids. V shed 2 bases and J shed 5 bases, with 3 bases lying between them. The CDR3 nucleotides read TGTGCCAGCAGCTTAATAACTGAAGCTTTCTTT. Translating gives CASSLITEAFF.

The chain carries TRBV27 and TRBJ1-4; TRBD1 matches 11 bases. The CDR3 extends over 17 amino acids. Looked up from germline, CDR1 is MNHEY and CDR2 is SMNVEV (reference sequence). V was clipped by 3 bases and J by 5 bases; unmatched bases: 8. The CDR3 loop is CASSLGQGVFLNEKLFF. CDR3 DNA: TGTGCCAGCAGTTTGGGACAGGGGGTATTTTTAAATGAAAAACTGTTTTTT. Filled out from reference TRBV27 and TRBJ1-4, the complete variable domain reads EAQVTQNPRYLITVTGKKLTVTCSQNMNHEYMSWYRQDPGLGLRQIYYSMNVEVTDKGDVPEGYKVSRKEKRNFPLILESPSPNQTSLYFCASSLGQGVFLNEKLFFGSGTQLSVL.

The V and J genes are TRBV19 and TRBJ2-1; possible D gene TRBD1, 5 bases. V was clipped by 3 bases and J by 6 bases, with 15 bases between them. This CDR3 is built from 15 residues. Germline CDR1 LNHDA, CDR2 SQIVND (reference sequence). DNA for the CDR3: TGTGCCAGTAGTATTCAGGGTAGTTTCATCAATGAGCAGTTCTTC. Protein product: CASSIQGSFINEQFF. The whole variable domain, filled in from reference TRBV19 and TRBJ2-1, reads DGGITQSPKYLFRKEGQNVTLSCEQNLNHDAMYWYRQDPGQGLRLIYYSQIVNDFQKGDIAEGYSVSREKKESFPLTVTSAQKNPTAFYLCASSIQGSFINEQFFGPGTRLTVL.

The V gene is TRBV18, the J gene TRBJ1-1; maybe TRBD1 (5 bases). CDR1 KGHSH and CDR2 LQKENI come from the germline V gene. Trimming took 2 bases from V and 10 from J, leaving 11 bases between them. CDR3 length: 12 amino acids. CDR3: CASSPETGGAFF. The CDR3 DNA reads as TGTGCCAGCTCACCAGAAACAGGAGGAGCTTTCTTT. Full variable domain (remainder filled in from reference TRBV18 and TRBJ1-1): NAGVMQNPRHLVRRRGQEARLRCSPMKGHSHVYWYRQLPEEGLKFMVYLQKENIIDESGMPKERFSAEFPKEGPSILRIQQVVRGDSAAYFCASSPETGGAFFGQGTRLTVV.

J is TRBJ2-5 and V is TRBV11-2; a weak D match, TRBD1 (5 bases). The J call may be faulty, since TRBJ2-7 better matches the DNA end. The CDR3 totals 13 residues. Germline CDR1 is SGHAT and CDR2 is FQNNGV. CDR3 coding DNA: TGTGCCAGCAGCTTGACCGACAGCTACGAGCAGTACTTC. Amino acid sequence: CASSLTDSYEQYF.

The rearrangement joins TRBV13 to TRBJ2-2, with 12 bases identical to TRBD2. The V gene end was trimmed by 3 bases and the J gene end by 5 bases; junction bases not matched to a gene: 7. Germline loops: CDR1 PRHDT, CDR2 FYEKMQ (reference sequence). The CDR3 runs 17 residues. The CDR3 loop is CASSFPIGLAGTGELFF. CDR3 sequence (DNA): TGTGCCAGCAGCTTCCCAATCGGACTAGCGGGAACCGGGGAGCTGTTTTTT.